Presented here are 17 T cell receptor beta chains from one specimen sequenced in a study of blood T cell repertoires in COVID-19. TCRdb's copy holds only in-frame clones and misses some; the assay was immunoSEQ multiplex PCR. The sample includes 200,000 to 300,000 clones, 75% to 85% of them seen just once. The source material was peripheral blood. These receptors all stem from a man aged 40-50 years who had recovered from COVID-19.

The chain uses TRBV13 and TRBJ2-2; D may be TRBD1 (6 bases). This CDR3 spans 15 amino acids. Trimming left V 5 bases short and J 0 bases short, with 10 bases between. Germline V gene data show CDR1 as PRHDT and CDR2 as FYEKMQ (reference sequence). The CDR3 DNA follows: TGTGCCAGCAGCCCACAGGGCCCGAACACCGGGGAGCTGTTTTTT. Translating it yields CASSPQGPNTGELFF.

The chain recombines TRBV6-2 or TRBV6-3 with TRBJ2-3; D remains unclear. The CDR3 is made up of 14 amino acids. CDR1 and CDR2 (germline): MNHEY, SVGEGT. V gave up 4 bases and J gave up 6 bases, with 14 bases separating them. CDR3 sequence (DNA): TGTGCCAGCAGTTCGTTATCGGGTTTTGATACGCAGTATTTT. It codes for CASSSLSGFDTQYF.

J is TRBJ1-5 and V is TRBV19; D is perhaps TRBD1 (6 bases). Per germline, CDR1 LNHDA and CDR2 SQIVND (reference sequence). The ends were cut back, 3 bases at V and 7 bases at J, with 16 bases in the middle. The CDR3 length is 15 residues. CDR3 region: CASSIKGTQLQPQHF. The CDR3 DNA is TGTGCCAGTAGTATCAAAGGGACACAACTCCAGCCCCAGCATTTT.

This clone was detected once. The rearrangement joins TRBV4-1 to TRBJ2-4; 7 positions agree with TRBD2. CDR1 and CDR2 (germline): MGHRA, YSYEKL. Losses at the gene ends were 1 base for V and 7 bases for J; bases not matched to a gene: 4. This CDR3 comprises 14 residues. CDR3 nucleotide sequence: TGCGCCAGCAGCCAAGTGAGGGAGGGGAACATTCAGTACTTC. It translates to CASSQVREGNIQYF.

V and J are TRBV3-1 (or the pseudogene TRBV3-2) and TRBJ1-1; D not resolved. The germline CDR1 and CDR2 sequences are LGHDT and YNNKEL (reference sequence). The CDR3 has 15 residues. Trimming left V 4 bases short and J 1 base short, with 13 bases between. This CDR3 is CASSPPGYANTEAFF. In nucleotides, the CDR3 is TGTGCCAGCAGCCCGCCGGGTTATGCGAACACTGAAGCTTTCTTT.

CDR3 DNA: TGTGCCAGCAGCTTTGAGAGGACAGATACGCAGTATTTT. Translated, it gives CASSFERTDTQYF. The genes are TRBV7-2 and TRBJ2-3, with D uncertain. The CDR3 spans 13 residues. V lost 3 bases, J lost 3 bases, and 7 bases lay in between. CDR1 and CDR2 from the germline V gene are SGHTA and FQGNSA.

V gene TRBV6-4 combines with J gene TRBJ1-1, with D maybe TRBD1 (6 bases). Germline-derived CDR1 and CDR2 are MRHNA and SNTAGT. V gave up 7 bases and J gave up 3 bases, with 24 bases separating them. The CDR3 sequence is 17 residues long. The CDR3 loop is CASIPTGQGTLYTEAFF. Here the CDR3 DNA reads TGTGCCAGCATCCCCACCGGCCAGGGGACATTATACACTGAAGCTTTCTTT.

In this sample, this clone turned up a few times. The chain couples TRBV4-3 to TRBJ1-1, with D hard to call. Trimming cost V 3 bases and J 3 bases, with 11 bases left between them. The CDR3 covers 14 residues. CDR1 is LGHNA and CDR2 is YSLEER in the germline V gene. The CDR3, as DNA: TGCGCCAGCAGCCAGAGCCGGGGTTACACTGAAGCTTTCTTT. Protein: CASSQSRGYTEAFF.

This CDR3 reads CASSLTAGTVDYGYTF. Written as DNA, the CDR3 is TGTGCCAGCAGCCTGACGGCCGGGACAGTAGACTATGGCTACACCTTC. This chain joins TRBV5-4 and TRBJ1-2; 7 bases fit TRBD1. Germline trimming cut 4 bases from V and 3 bases from J; bases unmatched to any gene: 12. The CDR3 runs to 16 residues. The V gene's germline CDR1 is SGHNT and CDR2 YYREEE (reference sequence).

The chain employs TRBV4-3 and TRBJ1-5; unclear D gene. The CDR3 loop spans 15 amino acids. The V gene lost 0 bases and the J gene lost 6 bases, with 12 bases spanning the gap. Germline CDR1 LGHNA, CDR2 YSLEER. This CDR3 is CASSQDTGVGQPQHF. As DNA, the CDR3 is TGCGCCAGCAGCCAAGATACGGGTGTGGGTCAGCCCCAGCATTTT.

V gene TRBV27 combines with J gene TRBJ2-5; 13 bases match TRBD2. This CDR3 is 16 amino acids long. V gave up 0 bases and J gave up 5 bases; unmatched junction bases: 3. Germline lookup yields CDR1 MNHEY and CDR2 SMNVEV (reference sequence). The CDR3 sequence: CASSLSGLAGVETQYF. The CDR3 region has the DNA TGTGCCAGCAGTTTATCCGGACTAGCGGGAGTGGAGACCCAGTACTTC.

This clone came up once. V and J are TRBV2 and TRBJ2-7; TRBD1 is a possible D gene (5 bases). Looked up from germline, CDR1 is SNHLY and CDR2 is FYNNEI. The ends were cut back, 2 bases at V and 3 bases at J, with 11 bases in the middle. CDR3 length: 14 amino acids. The CDR3 reads CASSETGSLYEQYF. CDR3 bases: TGTGCCAGCAGTGAAACAGGATCTCTCTACGAGCAGTACTTC. The variable domain in full, completed from reference TRBV2 and TRBJ2-7, reads EPEVTQTPSHQVTQMGQEVILRCVPISNHLYFYWYRQILGQKVEFLVSFYNNEISEKSEIFDDQFSVERPDGSNFTLKIRSTKLEDSAMYFCASSETGSLYEQYFGPGTRLTVT.

The chain carries TRBV14 and TRBJ1-4; D is ambiguous. The CDR3 extends over 16 amino acids. V was trimmed by 0 bases and J by 4 bases, leaving 12 bases between them. Germline V gene lookup returns CDR1 SGHDN and CDR2 FVKESK. CDR3 sequence (DNA): TGTGCCAGCAGCCAAGATCGGGGTCAGGTTAATGAAAAACTGTTTTTT. This codes for CASSQDRGQVNEKLFF.

The V call is TRBV11-2, the J call TRBJ1-1; 8 bases align to TRBD1. Germline V lookup: CDR1 SGHAT, CDR2 FQNNGV. This CDR3 comprises 16 residues. After removal of 5 bases from V and 0 bases from J, the junction contained 8 bases not matched to a gene. CDR3 amino acids: CASSRRQGTMNTEAFF. The CDR3 DNA reads TGTGCCAGCAGCCGGCGACAGGGGACCATGAACACTGAAGCTTTCTTT.

The chain employs TRBV3-1 (or the pseudogene TRBV3-2) and TRBJ2-1; 13 nucleotides align to TRBD2. The junction had 2 bases not matched to a gene; V was cut back by 3 bases and J by 3 bases. From germline, CDR1 is LGHDT and CDR2 YNNKEL (reference sequence). This CDR3 has 16 residues. The chain's CDR3 is CASSQGLAGHYNEQFF. In DNA, the CDR3 is TGTGCCAGCAGCCAGGGACTAGCGGGACACTACAATGAGCAGTTCTTC.

The chain links TRBV4-1 to TRBJ1-4; 10 bases line up with TRBD1. The CDR3 extends over 18 amino acids. The germline V gene encodes CDR1 MGHRA and CDR2 YSYEKL. With 0 bases clipped from V and 1 base from J, the junction kept 5 bases outside the gene matches. The CDR3 region has the DNA TGCGCCAGCAGCCAAGATCAAGGGACAGGGGTAACTAATGAAAAACTGTTTTTT. This encodes CASSQDQGTGVTNEKLFF.

V and J are TRBV11-3 and TRBJ1-1; no definite D call. Germline V gene lookup returns CDR1 SGHNT and CDR2 YENEEA. V was shortened by 5 bases and J by 4 bases, with 11 bases between the two germline ends. The CDR3 is made up of 13 amino acids. CDR3 sequence reads: CASSRGMGTEAFF. DNA for the CDR3: TGTGCCAGCAGCCGAGGGATGGGCACTGAAGCTTTCTTT. Supplemented by reference TRBV11-3 and TRBJ1-1, the full variable domain reads EAGVVQSPRYKIIEKKQPVAFWCNPISGHNTLYWYLQNLGQGPELLIRYENEEAVDDSQLPKDRFSAERLKGVDSTLKIQPAELGDSAVYLCASSRGMGTEAFFGQGTRLTVV.